This T cell receptor (beta chain) was observed in a study of beta chain features in type 1 diabetes. Study conclusions and caveats: There was a moderate but significant shortening of TCRB CDR3s in all four CD4+ subsets of Type 1 diabetes patients.

Germline CDR1 is MNHEY and CDR2 is SVGAGI. Trimming cost V 5 bases and J 1 base, with 14 bases left between them. The CDR3 totals 15 residues. Every bit of the isolated RNA underwent reverse transcription, so sequencing read expressed TCRB transcripts. The repertoire was sequenced with immunoSEQ multiplex PCR; TCRdb's copy has only in-frame clones and lacks some. The sample gives roughly 260,000 clones, 20% of which show up once; less than 0.03% is in the top ten. About this clone itself: No antigen is known for it.

The material sequenced was naive CD4+ T cells from blood. The V call is TRBV6-5, the J call TRBJ1-1; D gene unclear. The receptor's source is a woman aged 40 to 55 with type 1 diabetes. CDR3 in amino acids: CASSPLGSQNTEAFF. As DNA, the CDR3 is TGTGCCAGCAGTCCCCTGGGCAGCCAGAACACTGAAGCTTTCTTT.